These T cell receptor beta chains were read from a single sample in a study of siplizumab effects on memory and regulatory T cells. Sequencing was performed with immunoSEQ multiplex PCR; in TCRdb, only in-frame clones are kept and a portion is missing. The sample includes some 100,000 clones, roughly 96% of them seen just once. Sequencing was done on a sample of naive CD4+ T cells sorted from blood. Source of these receptors: a human donor in good health. The CDR3 runs from the conserved cysteine through the conserved F or W.

j_call,v_call,cdr3_aa
TRBJ1-2,TRBV9,CASSVERGRTREPYGYTF
TRBJ1-2,TRBV29-1,CSVESGKTGYTF
TRBJ1-3,TRBV7-2,CASSLDTYNGNTIYF
TRBJ2-5,TRBV15,CATSRDRVETQYF
TRBJ2-1,TRBV7-2,CASSLGTSGYNEQFF
TRBJ1-4,TRBV21-1,CASSKLIDLSATNEKLFF
TRBJ1-1,TRBV6-5,CASSYSGPPGEAFF
TRBJ2-2,TRBV5-1,CASSLGGANTGELFF
TRBJ2-6,TRBV10-2,CASSEWGPGANVLTF
TRBJ2-7,TRBV5-4,CASSWGLGHANPYEQYF
TRBJ2-3,TRBV7-6,CASSLTGTGQYF
TRBJ2-3,TRBV5-4,CASSRLAGGREYF
TRBJ2-3,TRBV5-6,CASSSGGSTDTQYF
TRBJ1-1,TRBV5-4,CASSRKGQGNTEAFF
TRBJ1-6,TRBV7-6,CASSLGTGQSSPLHF
TRBJ2-3,TRBV5-6,CASSFRGSGTDTQYF
TRBJ1-1,TRBV15,CATSPQEGKNTEAFF
TRBJ1-2,TRBV19,CASSQKGTGDGGYTF
TRBJ2-2,TRBV19,CASSPRLGMNTGELFF
TRBJ1-2,TRBV6-5,CASSYSGLGYTF
TRBJ1-6,TRBV10-1,CASLRNSPLHF
TRBJ2-1,TRBV7-3,CASSFKAPLNEQFF
TRBJ1-4,TRBV18,CASSLGQLNEKLFF
TRBJ2-5,TRBV2,CASSHGDLGRTETQYF
TRBJ2-7,TRBV18,CASSRESGAYEQYF